The text below deals with one T cell receptor (beta chain). The data were obtained in a study of blood T cell repertoires in COVID-19. The age range of participants was 18 to 89 years, with residence in fewer than 25 US areas. The study assigned cohorts using participant-reported clinical history. Method: immunoSEQ multiplex PCR; TCRdb's copy keeps in-frame clones and lacks some. The table has hundreds of thousands of clones, roughly 90% seen once; the top ten hold about 3%. V was shortened by 6 bases and J by 4 bases, with 18 bases between the two germline ends. CDR1 is MNHEY, CDR2 SMNVEV, per germline (reference sequence). CDR3 length equals 15 residues.

The receptor comes from a woman between 45 and 60 years old who had recovered from COVID-19. Sequencing used PBMCs or T cells enriched from blood (not recorded which). The chain uses TRBV27 and TRBJ1-2; D possibly corresponds to TRBD1 (5 bases). This chain's CDR3 is CASRAEGRTFYGYTF. CDR3 bases: TGTGCCAGCAGAGCGGAGGGACGCACCTTCTATGGCTACACCTTC.